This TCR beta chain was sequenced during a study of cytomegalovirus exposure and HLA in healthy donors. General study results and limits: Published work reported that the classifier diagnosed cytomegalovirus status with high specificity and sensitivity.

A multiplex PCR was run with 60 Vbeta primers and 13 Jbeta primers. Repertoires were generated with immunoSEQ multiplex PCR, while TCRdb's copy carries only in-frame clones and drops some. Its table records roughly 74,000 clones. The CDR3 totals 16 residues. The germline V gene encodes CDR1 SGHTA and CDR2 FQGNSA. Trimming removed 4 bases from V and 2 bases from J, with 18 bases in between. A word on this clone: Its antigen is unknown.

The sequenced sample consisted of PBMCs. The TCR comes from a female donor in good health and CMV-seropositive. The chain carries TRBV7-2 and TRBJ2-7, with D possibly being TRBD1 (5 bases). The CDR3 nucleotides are TGTGCCAGCAGCTCCTCTGGGGCGCCAAGCGCCTACGAGCAGTACTTC. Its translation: CASSSSGAPSAYEQYF.